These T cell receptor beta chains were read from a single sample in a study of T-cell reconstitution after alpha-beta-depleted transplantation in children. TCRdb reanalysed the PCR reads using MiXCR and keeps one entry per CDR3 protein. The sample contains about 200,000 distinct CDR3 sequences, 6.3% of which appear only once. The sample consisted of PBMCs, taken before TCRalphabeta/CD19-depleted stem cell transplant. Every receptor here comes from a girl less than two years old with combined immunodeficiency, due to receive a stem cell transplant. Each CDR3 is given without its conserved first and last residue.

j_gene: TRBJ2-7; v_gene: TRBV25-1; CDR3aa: ASSGDDRGYEQY
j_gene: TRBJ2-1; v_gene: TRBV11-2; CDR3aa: ASSLLLIADYNEQF
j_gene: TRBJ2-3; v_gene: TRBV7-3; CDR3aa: ASSRGSDTQY
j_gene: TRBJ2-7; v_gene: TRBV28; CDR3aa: ASSQTGPSYEQY
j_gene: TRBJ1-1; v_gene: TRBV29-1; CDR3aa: SVKVMGGEAF
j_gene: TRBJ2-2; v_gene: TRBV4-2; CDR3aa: ASSQVREDTGELF
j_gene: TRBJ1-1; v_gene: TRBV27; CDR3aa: ASSYRGQGLTEAF
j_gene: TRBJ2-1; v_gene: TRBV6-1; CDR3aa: ASSEPFKFSYNEQF
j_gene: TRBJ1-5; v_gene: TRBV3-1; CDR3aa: ASSHGSSYQPQH
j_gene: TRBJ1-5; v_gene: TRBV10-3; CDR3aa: AIRGQGNQPQH
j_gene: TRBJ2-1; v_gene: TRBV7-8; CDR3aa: ASSSPGGGVISYNEQF
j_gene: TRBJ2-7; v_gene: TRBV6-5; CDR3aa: ASSFTAISGRADEQY
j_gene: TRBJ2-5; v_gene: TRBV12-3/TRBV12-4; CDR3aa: ASSWTDQETQY
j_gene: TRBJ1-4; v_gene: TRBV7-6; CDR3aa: ASSLSPEGGTNEKLF
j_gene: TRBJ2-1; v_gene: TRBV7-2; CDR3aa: ASSPSGKGYEQF
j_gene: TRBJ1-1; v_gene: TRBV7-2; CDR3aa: ASSVDRVPEAF
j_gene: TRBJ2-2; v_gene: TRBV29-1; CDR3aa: SVVVAGELF
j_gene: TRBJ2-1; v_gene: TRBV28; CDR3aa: ASSVPPPLTSPYNEQF
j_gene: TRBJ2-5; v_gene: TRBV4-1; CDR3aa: ASSQGRNQETQY
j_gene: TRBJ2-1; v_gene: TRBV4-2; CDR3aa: ASSPRDLYNEQF
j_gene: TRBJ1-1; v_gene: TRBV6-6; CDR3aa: ASSYSRLEAF
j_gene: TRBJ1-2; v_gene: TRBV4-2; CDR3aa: ASSQEGLGQGNGYT